These 32 T cell receptor beta chains originate from one sample sequenced in a study of cytomegalovirus exposure and HLA in healthy donors. The assay was immunoSEQ multiplex PCR, and TCRdb's table has in-frame clones only and misses some. The data contain a few hundred thousand clones, nearly 90% of them seen just once; the ten biggest clones take up roughly 0.96%. What was sequenced was PBMCs. Receptors originate from a man aged 30 to 45 in good health and CMV-seronegative.

The chain recombines TRBV9 with TRBJ1-4; the match to TRBD1 covers 10 bases. The junction had 5 bases not matched to a gene; V was cut back by 3 bases and J by 6 bases. The germline gives CDR1 SGDLS, CDR2 YYNGEE. This CDR3 is 15 amino acids long. CDR3 sequence: CASSARQGAYEKLFF. The CDR3 DNA follows: TGTGCCAGCAGCGCCCGACAGGGGGCGTATGAAAAACTGTTTTTT. Combining the CDR3 with reference TRBV9 and TRBJ1-4 gives the whole variable domain DSGVTQTPKHLITATGQRVTLRCSPRSGDLSVYWYQQSLDQGLQFLIQYYNGEERAKGNILERFSAQQFPDLHSELNLSSLELGDSALYFCASSARQGAYEKLFFGSGTQLSVL.

This clone was observed a single time. V is TRBV15 and J is TRBJ2-4; 8 nucleotides line up with TRBD1. This CDR3 spans 16 amino acids. The J segment lost 3 bases and the V segment lost 0 bases, leaving 4 bases of the junction unmatched. Germline-derived CDR1 and CDR2 are LNHNV and YYDKDF (reference sequence). CDR3 in DNA: TGTGCCACCAGCAGAGAAGCAGGGGGCGTCAAAAACATTCAGTACTTC. Its protein product is CATSREAGGVKNIQYF.

The chain employs TRBV5-1 and TRBJ2-7; TRBD1 matches at 9 bases. The CDR3 is 14 amino acids. Germline CDR1 is SGHRS and CDR2 is YFSETQ. V lost 5 bases to trimming and J lost 3 bases; unmatched junction nucleotides: 6. CDR3 coding DNA: TGCGCCAGCAGTTCCGGGACAGGGAGCTACGAGCAGTACTTC. Amino acid sequence: CASSSGTGSYEQYF.

The chain recombines TRBV7-9 with TRBJ2-3; 11 nucleotides align to TRBD2. Per the germline V gene, CDR1 is SEHNR and CDR2 is FQNEAQ (reference sequence). This CDR3 has 16 amino acids. Trimming took 0 bases from V and 4 from J; bases not matched to a gene: 3. The CDR3 spells CASSLASGGASDTQYF. The CDR3 DNA follows: TGTGCCAGCAGCTTAGCTAGCGGGGGGGCGTCAGATACGCAGTATTTT.

V gene TRBV4-2 combines with J gene TRBJ2-5; 8 nucleotides line up with TRBD1. The germline gives CDR1 LGHNA, CDR2 YNFKEQ. CDR3 length equals 20 residues. J gave up 5 bases and V 2 bases, and 22 bases lay outside the gene matches. The CDR3 loop reads CASSQLQGQGGSVYPETQYF. CDR3 coding DNA: TGTGCCAGCAGCCAACTCCAAGGACAGGGAGGTTCTGTTTACCCGGAGACCCAGTACTTC.

The chain carries TRBV4-1 and TRBJ2-7, with D possibly matching TRBD1 (5 bases). The germline V and J ends were trimmed by 1 base and 3 bases, with 10 bases remaining between them. Germline CDR1 is MGHRA and CDR2 is YSYEKL. The CDR3 loop spans 14 amino acids. CDR3 region: CASSQVGQVYEQYF. The CDR3 DNA follows: TGCGCCAGCAGCCAAGTGGGGCAGGTCTACGAGCAGTACTTC.

This chain joins TRBV25-1 and TRBJ1-1; no firm D call. V gave up 5 bases and J gave up 5 bases, with 15 bases separating them. In germline, CDR1 is MGHDK, CDR2 SYGVNS. The CDR3 totals 14 residues. DNA for the CDR3: TGTGCCAGCAGTTCTAACCCCGGCGGGACTGAAGCTTTCTTT. Amino acid sequence: CASSSNPGGTEAFF.

This sequence joins TRBV6-1 and TRBJ1-2; tentatively, D is TRBD1 (6 bases). The CDR3 loop spans 13 amino acids. Trimming removed 3 bases at V and 8 bases at J, with 13 bases between. Germline-derived CDR1 and CDR2 are MNHNS and SASEGT. The CDR3 is CASSDRGLWGYTF. The CDR3 DNA sequence: TGTGCCAGCAGTGACAGGGGATTGTGGGGCTACACCTTC.

This rearrangement joins TRBV5-6 to TRBJ1-5; D is uncertain. Germline loops: CDR1 SGHDT, CDR2 YYEEEE. The CDR3 length is 14 residues. Trimming removed 0 bases at V and 8 bases at J, with 12 bases between. CDR3 sequence reads: CASSLAVEAEPQHF. In nucleotides, the CDR3 is TGTGCCAGCAGCTTGGCCGTAGAGGCGGAGCCCCAGCATTTT.

J is TRBJ1-5 and V is TRBV6-6; TRBD1 agrees at 7 bases. Unmatched junction bases numbered 5, after V lost 7 bases and J lost 2 bases. The CDR3 runs 14 residues. Germline CDR1 and CDR2: MNHNY and SVGAGI (reference sequence). The CDR3 DNA is TGTGCCAGCAAAGGGGGGACAGGCAATCAGCCCCAGCATTTT. It translates to CASKGGTGNQPQHF.

The genes are TRBV30 and TRBJ1-6; 8 positions match TRBD1. With 2 bases clipped from V and 7 bases from J, the junction kept 10 bases outside the gene matches. The CDR3 has 16 residues. CDR1 is GTSNPN and CDR2 is SVGIG in the germline V gene (reference sequence). The CDR3 DNA reads TGTGCCTGGAGTCATACACCGGGACAGGAGAATTCACCCCTCCACTTT. It translates to CAWSHTPGQENSPLHF.

The chain couples TRBV11-2 to TRBJ1-1; weak D call: TRBD1 (6 bases). The CDR3 runs to 14 residues. Germline CDR1 reads SGHAT; CDR2 reads FQNNGV. V lost 5 bases and J 1 base, leaving 11 bases between the germline ends. CDR3 in amino acids: CASSLRDTNTEAFF. CDR3 sequence (DNA): TGTGCCAGCAGCCTCCGGGACACGAACACTGAAGCTTTCTTT. The full variable domain, its missing parts supplied by reference TRBV11-2 and TRBJ1-1, is EAGVAQSPRYKIIEKRQSVAFWCNPISGHATLYWYQQILGQGPKLLIQFQNNGVVDDSQLPKDRFSAERLKGVDSTLKIQPAKLEDSAVYLCASSLRDTNTEAFFGQGTRLTVV.

In this sample, this clone turned up a few times. The chain has TRBV4-3 and TRBJ1-2; D not resolved. The CDR3 extends over 14 amino acids. V lost 0 bases and J 4 bases, leaving 9 bases between the germline ends. Germline loops: CDR1 LGHNA, CDR2 YSLEER. The CDR3 nucleotides are TGCGCCAGCAGCCAAGATGGGCAGATCTATGGCTACACCTTC. Translating it yields CASSQDGQIYGYTF.

This clone was counted a single time. The gene calls are TRBV10-3 and TRBJ2-2, with 11 bases aligning to TRBD2. The CDR3 contains 16 residues. Germline V gives CDR1 ENHRY, CDR2 SYGVKD. Unmatched junction bases numbered 7, after V lost 9 bases and J lost 1 base. The CDR3 region is CAIAPSGGLNTGELFF. The CDR3 nucleotides are TGTGCCATTGCTCCTAGCGGGGGGCTGAACACCGGGGAGCTGTTTTTT.

The V gene is TRBV4-1, the J gene TRBJ2-1, with 8 bases fitting TRBD2. The germline CDR1 and CDR2 sequences are MGHRA and YSYEKL. With V trimmed by 1 base and J by 5 bases, 10 bases remained unmatched. The CDR3 sequence is 17 residues long. The CDR3 region has the DNA TGCGCCAGCAGCCAAGTTCTGGCGGGGGGTCCCAACAATGAGCAGTTCTTC. The encoded protein is CASSQVLAGGPNNEQFF.

The chain joins TRBV18 to TRBJ1-4; 8 positions agree with TRBD1. The length of the CDR3 is 16 residues. Germline V CDR1 and CDR2: KGHSH, LQKENI. Trimming removed 3 bases from V and 9 bases from J; junction bases left unmatched: 12. In DNA form, the CDR3 reads TGTGCCAGCTCACCGCCAGGGAGACAGGGGTCTCAAAAACTGTTTTTT. This codes for CASSPPGRQGSQKLFF. Using reference TRBV18 and TRBJ1-4 for the parts outside the CDR3, the full variable domain is NAGVMQNPRHLVRRRGQEARLRCSPMKGHSHVYWYRQLPEEGLKFMVYLQKENIIDESGMPKERFSAEFPKEGPSILRIQQVVRGDSAAYFCASSPPGRQGSQKLFFGSGTQLSVL.

The V call is TRBV11-2, the J call TRBJ2-7, with 9 bases fitting TRBD1. V lost 5 bases, J lost 0 bases, and 17 bases stayed unmatched. CDR3 length equals 19 residues. CDR1 and CDR2 (germline): SGHAT, FQNNGV. Here the CDR3 reads CASSVTGTGTFTSSYEQYF. The DNA for the CDR3 is TGTGCCAGCAGCGTGACCGGGACAGGGACCTTCACAAGCTCCTACGAGCAGTACTTC. Drawing the rest from reference TRBV11-2 and TRBJ2-7, the complete variable domain is EAGVAQSPRYKIIEKRQSVAFWCNPISGHATLYWYQQILGQGPKLLIQFQNNGVVDDSQLPKDRFSAERLKGVDSTLKIQPAKLEDSAVYLCASSVTGTGTFTSSYEQYFGPGTRLTVT.

This clone was counted between two and nine times. The chain uses TRBV2 and TRBJ1-2; the D is unclear. The CDR3 runs to 13 residues. Germline CDR1 reads SNHLY; CDR2 reads FYNNEI. V lost 6 bases and J 1 base, leaving 9 bases between the germline ends. The CDR3 region is CASRVHGNYGYTF. In DNA form, the CDR3 reads TGTGCCAGCAGGGTACATGGTAACTATGGCTACACCTTC. Based on the CDR3 plus reference TRBV2 and TRBJ1-2, the full variable domain is EPEVTQTPSHQVTQMGQEVILRCVPISNHLYFYWYRQILGQKVEFLVSFYNNEISEKSEIFDDQFSVERPDGSNFTLKIRSTKLEDSAMYFCASRVHGNYGYTFGSGTRLTVV.

A word on this clone: Distinct nucleotide sequences in the sample also encode this CDR3. The chain couples TRBV2 to TRBJ2-1; 9 bases line up with TRBD2. V lost 4 bases to trimming and J lost 4 bases; unmatched junction nucleotides: 2. In germline, CDR1 is SNHLY, CDR2 FYNNEI. The CDR3 consists of 14 residues. The CDR3 DNA is TGTGCCAGCAGTGGGCTAGCGGGGTACAATGAGCAGTTCTTC. Translated: CASSGLAGYNEQFF.

The chain links TRBV10-3 to TRBJ1-1, with 7 bases matching TRBD1. CDR1 ENHRY and CDR2 SYGVKD come from the germline V gene. The CDR3 is 12 residues long. The trim removed 7 bases at V and 6 bases at J, leaving 5 bases unmatched. CDR3 coding DNA: TGTGCCATCACCGGGACAGAGGCTGAAGCTTTCTTT. Translated, it gives CAITGTEAEAFF.

The chain has TRBV6-1 and TRBJ2-1, with D perhaps matching TRBD2 (6 bases). Per the germline V gene, CDR1 is MNHNS and CDR2 is SASEGT. With 3 bases removed from V and 2 bases from J, the gap between germline ends came to 11 bases. The CDR3 is made up of 15 amino acids. The CDR3 sequence: CASSDLGGAYNEQFF. The DNA of the CDR3 is TGTGCCAGCAGTGACTTGGGAGGTGCCTACAATGAGCAGTTCTTC.

The chain joins TRBV19 to TRBJ2-3; maybe TRBD2 (5 bases). CDR1 and CDR2 (germline): LNHDA, SQIVND (reference sequence). This CDR3 comprises 15 residues. Trimming left V 1 base short and J 2 bases short, with 10 bases between. CDR3 residues: CASSIGSGNTDTQYF. CDR3 bases: TGTGCCAGTAGTATAGGGTCGGGGAACACAGATACGCAGTATTTT. Full variable domain (rest looked up from reference TRBV19 and TRBJ2-3): DGGITQSPKYLFRKEGQNVTLSCEQNLNHDAMYWYRQDPGQGLRLIYYSQIVNDFQKGDIAEGYSVSREKKESFPLTVTSAQKNPTAFYLCASSIGSGNTDTQYFGPGTRLTVL.

This rearrangement joins TRBV14 to TRBJ1-1, with D possibly matching TRBD1 (6 bases). The germline V gene encodes CDR1 SGHDN and CDR2 FVKESK. This CDR3 has 12 residues. V shed 6 bases and J shed 6 bases, with 11 bases lying between them. The CDR3 DNA reads as TGTGCCAGCAGAGGGGGACCGGCTGAAGCTTTCTTT. The encoded protein is CASRGGPAEAFF.

The rearrangement joins TRBV15 to TRBJ1-3; tentatively, D is TRBD1 (6 bases). Trimming stripped 0 bases from V and 4 bases from J, with 13 bases between. From germline, CDR1 is LNHNV and CDR2 YYDKDF (reference sequence). The length of the CDR3 is 16 residues. This CDR3 reads CATSRDRGAYGNTIYF. In DNA form, the CDR3 reads TGTGCCACCAGCAGAGATCGGGGGGCTTACGGAAACACCATATATTTT.

This chain links TRBV6-1 with TRBJ2-1; TRBD2 aligns across 7 bases. Trimming took 3 bases from V and 5 from J; bases not matched to a gene: 7. The CDR3 spans 15 residues. Germline-derived CDR1 and CDR2 are MNHNS and SASEGT. CDR3 region: CASSERTGGHNEQFF. CDR3 bases: TGTGCCAGCAGTGAGAGGACGGGGGGTCACAATGAGCAGTTCTTC.

CDR3 nucleotides: TGTGCCAGCAGCTTACGTGAGAGCTCTGGAAACACCATATATTTT. Translating it yields CASSLRESSGNTIYF. V usage is TRBV7-6 and J usage is TRBJ1-3; D is unresolved. Trimming stripped 2 bases from V and 0 bases from J, with 8 bases between. The germline gives CDR1 SGHVS, CDR2 FNYEAQ. The CDR3 contains 15 residues.

The chain combines TRBV9 with TRBJ2-2, with a weak D call TRBD2 (7 bases). This CDR3 has 19 residues. V lost 4 bases, J lost 3 bases, and 25 bases lay in between. In germline, CDR1 is SGDLS, CDR2 YYNGEE. The CDR3 nucleotides read TGTGCCAGCAGCCCATGGGGGGGCAGGGCCGGACGGGACACCGGGGAGCTGTTTTTT. This codes for CASSPWGGRAGRDTGELFF. Complete variable domain (other parts from reference TRBV9 and TRBJ2-2): DSGVTQTPKHLITATGQRVTLRCSPRSGDLSVYWYQQSLDQGLQFLIQYYNGEERAKGNILERFSAQQFPDLHSELNLSSLELGDSALYFCASSPWGGRAGRDTGELFFGEGSRLTVL.

The chain couples TRBV25-1 to TRBJ2-1; D is perhaps TRBD2 (5 bases). Trimming stripped 1 base from V and 7 bases from J, with 14 bases between. CDR1 MGHDK and CDR2 SYGVNS come from the germline V gene. The CDR3 is made up of 15 amino acids. In DNA form, the CDR3 reads TGTGCCAGCAGTGAATGGGCTAGCCACCTAAATGAGCAGTTCTTC. It specifies CASSEWASHLNEQFF. The complete variable domain, with remaining parts taken from reference TRBV25-1 and TRBJ2-1, reads EADIYQTPRYLVIGTGKKITLECSQTMGHDKMYWYQQDPGMELHLIHYSYGVNSTEKGDLSSESTVSRIRTEHFPLTLESARPSHTSQYLCASSEWASHLNEQFFGPGTRLTVL.

This rearrangement joins TRBV4-3 to TRBJ2-1; 10 positions agree with TRBD1. The germline V gene encodes CDR1 LGHNA and CDR2 YSLEER. V lost 0 bases to trimming and J lost 7 bases; unmatched junction nucleotides: 12. There are 18 residues in the CDR3. CDR3 region: CASSQDPPRQGARNEQFF. In DNA, the CDR3 is TGCGCCAGCAGCCAAGACCCTCCTCGACAGGGGGCGCGGAATGAGCAGTTCTTC.

The chain uses TRBV12-5 and TRBJ2-1; TRBD2 agrees at 13 bases. V lost 2 bases to trimming and J lost 7 bases; unmatched junction nucleotides: 8. The CDR3 is 17 amino acids. Germline CDR1 is LGHNT and CDR2 is FRNRAP. The CDR3 DNA is TGTGCTAGTGGTTTGCCCGGAACTAGCGGGGGGGCGAATGAGCAGTTCTTC. Translation: CASGLPGTSGGANEQFF.

In this sample, this clone turned up a few times. The chain joins TRBV20-1 to TRBJ2-1, with D unclear. Deletions cut 6 bases from V and 5 bases from J, with 5 bases between. CDR3 length equals 10 residues. Germline CDR1 and CDR2: DFQATT and SNEGSKA (reference sequence). The DNA for the CDR3 is TGCAGTGCCTACGACAATGAGCAGTTCTTC. Protein: CSAYDNEQFF.

V usage is TRBV6-6 and J usage is TRBJ2-2; D perhaps matches TRBD2 (6 bases). This CDR3 region has 15 residues. V dropped 8 bases and J dropped 1 base, with 14 bases sitting between them. Germline V gives CDR1 MNHNY, CDR2 SVGAGI (reference sequence). The CDR3 DNA is TGTGCCAGCTTCCCCACTAGCCGGAACACCGGGGAGCTGTTTTTT. This encodes CASFPTSRNTGELFF.